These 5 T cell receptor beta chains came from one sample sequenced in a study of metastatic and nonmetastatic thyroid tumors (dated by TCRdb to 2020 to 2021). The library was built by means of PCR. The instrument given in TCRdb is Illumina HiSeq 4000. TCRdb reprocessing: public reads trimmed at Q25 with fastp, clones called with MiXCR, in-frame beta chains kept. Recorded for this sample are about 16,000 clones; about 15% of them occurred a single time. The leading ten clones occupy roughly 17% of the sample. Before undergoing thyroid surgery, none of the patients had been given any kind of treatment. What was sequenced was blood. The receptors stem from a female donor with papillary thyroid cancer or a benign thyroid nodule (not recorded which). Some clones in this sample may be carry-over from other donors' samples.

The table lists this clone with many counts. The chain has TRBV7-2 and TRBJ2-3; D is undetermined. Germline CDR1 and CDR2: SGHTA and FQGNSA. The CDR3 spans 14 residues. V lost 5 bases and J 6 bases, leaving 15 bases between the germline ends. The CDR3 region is CASSLEWGSDTQYF. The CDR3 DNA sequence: TGTGCCAGCAGCCTCGAGTGGGGATCGGATACGCAGTATTTT.

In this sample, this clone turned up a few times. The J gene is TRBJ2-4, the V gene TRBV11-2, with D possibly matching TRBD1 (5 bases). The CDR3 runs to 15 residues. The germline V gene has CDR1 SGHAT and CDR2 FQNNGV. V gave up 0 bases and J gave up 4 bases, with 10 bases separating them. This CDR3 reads CASSLDRTRKNIQYF. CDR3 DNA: TGTGCCAGCAGCTTAGATCGGACAAGGAAAAACATTCAGTACTTC.

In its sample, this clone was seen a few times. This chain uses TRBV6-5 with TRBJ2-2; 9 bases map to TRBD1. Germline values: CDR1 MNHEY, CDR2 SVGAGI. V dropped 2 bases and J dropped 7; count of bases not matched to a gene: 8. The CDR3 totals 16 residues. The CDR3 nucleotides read TGTGCCAGCAGTTACAATGGACAGGGGCCTCGCGGGGAGCTGTTTTTT. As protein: CASSYNGQGPRGELFF.

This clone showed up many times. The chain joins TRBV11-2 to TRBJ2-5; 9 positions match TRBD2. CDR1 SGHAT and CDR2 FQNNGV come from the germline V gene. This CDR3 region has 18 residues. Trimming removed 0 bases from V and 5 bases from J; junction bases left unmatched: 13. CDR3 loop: CASSLDWYSGGPWETQYF. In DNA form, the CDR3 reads TGTGCCAGCAGCTTAGATTGGTACAGCGGGGGGCCCTGGGAGACCCAGTACTTC.

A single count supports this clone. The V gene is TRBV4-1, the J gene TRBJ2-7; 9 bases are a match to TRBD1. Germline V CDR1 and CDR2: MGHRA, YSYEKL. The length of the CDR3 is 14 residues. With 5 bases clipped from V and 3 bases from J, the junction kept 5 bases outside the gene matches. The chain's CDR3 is CASSDPGQGYEQYF. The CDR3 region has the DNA TGCGCCAGCAGCGATCCGGGACAGGGCTACGAGCAGTACTTC.